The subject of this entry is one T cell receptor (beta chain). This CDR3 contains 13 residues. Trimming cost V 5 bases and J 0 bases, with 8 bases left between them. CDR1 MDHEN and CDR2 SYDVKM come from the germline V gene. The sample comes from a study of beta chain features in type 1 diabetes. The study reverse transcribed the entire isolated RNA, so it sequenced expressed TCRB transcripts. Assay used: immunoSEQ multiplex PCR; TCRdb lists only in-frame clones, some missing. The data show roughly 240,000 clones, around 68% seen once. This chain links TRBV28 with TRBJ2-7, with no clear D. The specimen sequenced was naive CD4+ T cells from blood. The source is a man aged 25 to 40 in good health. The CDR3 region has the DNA TGTGCCAGCAGTGCGGCCGACTCCTACGAGCAGTACTTC. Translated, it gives CASSAADSYEQYF.